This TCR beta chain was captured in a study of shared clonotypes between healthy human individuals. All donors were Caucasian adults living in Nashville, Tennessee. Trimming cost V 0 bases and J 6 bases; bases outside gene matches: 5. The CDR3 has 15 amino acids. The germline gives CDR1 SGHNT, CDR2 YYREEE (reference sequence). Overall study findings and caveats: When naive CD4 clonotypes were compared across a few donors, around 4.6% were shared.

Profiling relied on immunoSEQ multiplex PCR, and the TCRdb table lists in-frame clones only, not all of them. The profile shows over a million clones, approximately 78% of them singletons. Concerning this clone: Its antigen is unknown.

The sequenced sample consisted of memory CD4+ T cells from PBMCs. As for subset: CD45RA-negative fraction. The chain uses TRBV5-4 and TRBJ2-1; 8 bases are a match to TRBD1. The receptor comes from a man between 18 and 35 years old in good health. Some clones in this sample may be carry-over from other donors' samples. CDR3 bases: TGTGCCAGCAGCTTGGGGACAGGGTCCGCCAATGAGCAGTTCTTC. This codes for CASSLGTGSANEQFF.